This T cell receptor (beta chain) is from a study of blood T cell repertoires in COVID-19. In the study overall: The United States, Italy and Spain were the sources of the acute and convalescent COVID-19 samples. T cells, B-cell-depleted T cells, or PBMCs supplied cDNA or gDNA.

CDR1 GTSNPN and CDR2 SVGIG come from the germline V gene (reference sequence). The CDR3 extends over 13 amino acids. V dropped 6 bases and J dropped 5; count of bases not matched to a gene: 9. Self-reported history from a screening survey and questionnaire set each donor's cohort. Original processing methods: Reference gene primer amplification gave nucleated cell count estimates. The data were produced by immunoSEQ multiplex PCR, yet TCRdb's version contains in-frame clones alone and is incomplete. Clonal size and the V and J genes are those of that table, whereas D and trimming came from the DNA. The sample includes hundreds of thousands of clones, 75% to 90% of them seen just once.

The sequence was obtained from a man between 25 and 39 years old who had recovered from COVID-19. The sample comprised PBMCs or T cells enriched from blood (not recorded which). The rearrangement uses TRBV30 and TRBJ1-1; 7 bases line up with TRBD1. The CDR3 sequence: CACQRQGGTEAFF. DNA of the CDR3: TGTGCCTGTCAACGACAGGGAGGTACTGAAGCTTTCTTT.